This T cell receptor (beta chain) is from a study of T cell changes during pregnancy in multiple sclerosis (dated by TCRdb to the late 2010s). Study-level background: The study looked at changes in the T cell repertoire across pregnancy in women with multiple sclerosis.

Library method: the immunoSEQ multiplex PCR assay. The immuneACCESS repertoire file appears here via TCRdb, limited to in-frame rearrangements. These files lack a portion of the clones; in checked studies, under half of the deficit traces to unresolved V genes, and the cause of the others is not known. The sample profile shows roughly 99,000 clones; 85% to 95% of them were found once. The leading ten clones occupy less than 0.85% of the sample. Concerning this clone: It lacks a known antigen. No base-level quality is on record; no much larger clone is a single base apart.

The receptor's source is a female donor in good health, enrolled as a control in a pregnancy study. Sequenced material: peripheral blood, taken in the third trimester of pregnancy.

At the DNA level, the sequence is TGTGCCAGCCGCCGCGGAGCCCTCGGGGCAGATACGCAGTATTTT. It translates to CASRRGALGADTQYF. Here the chain combines TRBV6-5 and TRBJ2-3; TRBD2 is a weak D gene call, 5 bases matching. Deletion took 8 bases off V and 4 bases off J, with a span of 19 bases between the germline ends. CDR1 MNHEY and CDR2 SVGAGI are derived from the germline V gene. Counted from cysteine to phenylalanine, this CDR3 has 15 amino acids. The only DNA kept is the CDR3, 45 bases in frame from the first base.